This T cell receptor beta chain was captured in a study of cytomegalovirus exposure and HLA in healthy donors. The CDR3 runs to 16 residues. The V gene lost 4 bases and the J gene lost 3 bases, with 17 bases spanning the gap. CDR1 and CDR2 from the germline V gene are SGHRS and YFSETQ. Use of 60 Vbeta and 13 Jbeta primers characterized the PCR. Sequenced by immunoSEQ multiplex PCR; TCRdb stores in-frame clones only, minus some. The table lists 160,000 or so clones, over 70% of them singletons. Only a few counts were recorded for this clone. The clonotype comes from a woman aged 25 to 39 in good health and CMV-seronegative. The V and J genes are TRBV5-1 and TRBJ2-1; possibly TRBD1 for D (6 bases). Specimen: PBMCs. CDR3 loop: CASSPTQGTFYNEQFF. The CDR3 DNA is TGCGCCAGCAGCCCGACCCAGGGGACCTTCTACAATGAGCAGTTCTTC.